Listed below are T cell receptor beta chains from one sample, sequenced in a study of vaccination and CD4 T cells after COVID-19. TCRdb reprocessed the PCR reads via MiXCR and lists one record per CDR3 protein. The table includes 11,000 or so distinct CDR3 sequences, 44% detected once. These receptors' targets are unknown. The sequenced sample consisted of CD4+ T cells from blood, cultured in vitro. These TCRs come from a human donor who had recovered from COVID-19. Both conserved end residues are part of each CDR3. The order of the fields is clone size, J gene, V gene, D gene, CDR3 DNA, CDR3 protein. D genes are given only for firm matches. Rows may omit the clone size; those that give it use once, few, many or a size class.

large	TRBJ1-5	TRBV28	NA	TGTGCCAGCAGCCCCGGACAGCGGGGTAATCAGCCCCAGCATTTT	CASSPGQRGNQPQHF
NA	TRBJ2-7	TRBV20-1	NA	TGCAGTGCTAGCCCTCTTTTGTCAGGGTCTTACGAGCAGTACTTC	CSASPLLSGSYEQYF
NA	TRBJ1-2	TRBV27	NA	TGTGCCAGCAGTCAACAGGGTTATGGCTACACCTTC	CASSQQGYGYTF
NA	TRBJ1-6	TRBV9	NA	TGTGCCAGCAGCGTGGGGTATTCACCCCTCCACTTT	CASSVGYSPLHF
NA	TRBJ2-5	TRBV5-1	NA	TGCGCCAGCAGCTGGGAAGAGACCCAGTACTTC	CASSWEETQYF
NA	TRBJ1-6	TRBV5-1	TRBD1	TGCGCCAGCAGCTTGGATGGGACAGGGGGCTATAATTCACCCCTCCACTTT	CASSLDGTGGYNSPLHF
few	TRBJ1-5	TRBV20-1	TRBD1	TGCAGTGCTAGAACCATAGGACAGGGAGGACAGCCCCAGCATTTT	CSARTIGQGGQPQHF
few	TRBJ1-2	TRBV19	TRBD1	TGTGCCAGTAGTATCCGGACAGGGACCGGTGGCTACACCTTC	CASSIRTGTGGYTF
few	TRBJ1-6	TRBV20-1	NA	TGCAGTGCTAGACTCGGACGGAGGAGCTCCTATAATTCACCCCTCCACTTT	CSARLGRRSSYNSPLHF
few	TRBJ2-2	TRBV7-6	NA	TGTGCCAGCAGAACCCCGCGGGGCCAGAACACCGGGGAGCTGTTTTTT	CASRTPRGQNTGELFF
few	TRBJ2-2	TRBV20-1	NA	TGCAGTGCTAGAGATCTCAGGGCCCTCGGGGAGCTGTTTTTT	CSARDLRALGELFF
NA	TRBJ1-2	TRBV20-1	NA	TGCAGTGCTAGAGAATCAGGGACTGCCTATGGCTACACCTTC	CSARESGTAYGYTF
NA	TRBJ1-1	TRBV11-2	NA	TGTGCCAGCAGCCAAATACAGGAAGCTTTCTTT	CASSQIQEAFF
few	TRBJ2-5	TRBV6-4	TRBD1	TGTGCCAGCAGTGACAGGGACAGGGACCGAGAGACCCAGTACTTC	CASSDRDRDRETQYF
few	TRBJ2-1	TRBV12-3/TRBV12-4	TRBD2	TGTGCCAGCAGTCCGCAGGGGGTAGCGGGGGGGGACAATGAGCAGTTCTTC	CASSPQGVAGGDNEQFF
NA	TRBJ1-6	TRBV20-1	NA	TGCAGTGCTAGAGGTGCTTCAGGGAATTCACCCCTCCACTTT	CSARGASGNSPLHF
NA	TRBJ1-1	TRBV10-2	NA	TGCGCCAGCATCATGTATCGGGGCCTCCACCCTGAAGCTTTCTTT	CASIMYRGLHPEAFF
NA	TRBJ2-5	TRBV7-8	NA	TGTGCCAGCAGTCGGACAGTCCAAGAGACCCAGTACTTC	CASSRTVQETQYF
few	TRBJ1-1	TRBV15	NA	TGTGCCACCAGCAGATACGCCGAGCTGAACACTGAAGCTTTCTTT	CATSRYAELNTEAFF
NA	TRBJ2-1	TRBV19	TRBD2	TGTGCCAGTAGTATAAGACTAGCGGGGGTCACTGGGGGCTACAATGAGCAGTTCTTC	CASSIRLAGVTGGYNEQFF
few	TRBJ2-5	TRBV6-1	TRBD2	TGTGCCAGCACCTGGGCCCGGTATGGCGGGAGTTGGGAGACCCAGTACTTC	CASTWARYGGSWETQYF
few	TRBJ1-5	TRBV6-1	NA	TGTGCCAGCAGACCTAGCAATCAGCCCCAGCATTTT	CASRPSNQPQHF
NA	TRBJ1-2	TRBV5-1	TRBD1	TGCGCCAGCAGCCCCGGACAGGGAGGATTCTACACCTTC	CASSPGQGGFYTF
NA	TRBJ1-2	TRBV4-3	NA	TGCGCCAGCAGCCAAGATGTCCAGGGCAACTATGGCTACACCTTC	CASSQDVQGNYGYTF
NA	TRBJ1-2	TRBV5-6	NA	TGTGCCAGCAGCTTGTTCGGGGCGCATGGCTACACCTTC	CASSLFGAHGYTF
few	TRBJ2-5	TRBV5-1	NA	TGCGCCAGCAGCTTGGCCATCTCGGAGACCCAGTACTTC	CASSLAISETQYF